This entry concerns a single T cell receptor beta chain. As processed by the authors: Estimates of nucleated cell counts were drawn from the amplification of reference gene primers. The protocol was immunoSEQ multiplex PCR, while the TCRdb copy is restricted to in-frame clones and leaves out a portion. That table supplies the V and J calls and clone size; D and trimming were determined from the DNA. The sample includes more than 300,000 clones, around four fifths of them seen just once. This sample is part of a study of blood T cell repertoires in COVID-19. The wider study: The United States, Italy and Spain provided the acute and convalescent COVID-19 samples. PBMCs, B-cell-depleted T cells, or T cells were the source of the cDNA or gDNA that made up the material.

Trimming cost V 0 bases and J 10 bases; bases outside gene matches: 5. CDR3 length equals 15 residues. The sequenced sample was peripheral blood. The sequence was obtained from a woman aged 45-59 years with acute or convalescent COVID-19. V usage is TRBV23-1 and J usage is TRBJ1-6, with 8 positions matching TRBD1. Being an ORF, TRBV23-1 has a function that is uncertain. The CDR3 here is CASSQSWTGKSPLHF. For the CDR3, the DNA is TGCGCCAGCAGTCAATCTTGGACAGGGAAGTCACCCCTCCACTTT.